This TCR beta chain is from a study of Ad26.COV2.S vaccination and SARS-CoV-2 variants. Study summary: Once or twice, 56 days apart, Ad26.COV2.S was delivered intramuscularly. General study results and limits: Reported post-vaccination CD8+ and CD4+ T cell responses to spike showed substantial breadth.

Comments on this clone: Its antigen is as yet unknown.

Some clones are missing from TCRdb's copy, which holds only in-frame ones; the method was immunoSEQ multiplex PCR. Among about 350,000 clones, around 88% were seen once, and the ten largest hold around 10%. The CDR3 length is 16 residues. V shed 0 bases and J 8 bases; nucleotides not matched to a gene: 9. CDR1 is SGHDN, CDR2 FVKESK, per germline. Treatment given: some 20 received Ad26.COV2.S at low or high dose, single or two shots; about 5 received placebo; per-sample allocation not given. Sampling happened 63 days after the first vaccine or placebo injection. In Boston, an adult donor aged 18-55 years took part.

This TCR derives from a person between 18 and 60 years old who received the Ad26.COV2.S COVID-19 vaccine or a placebo. V and J are TRBV14 and TRBJ2-5; 10 bases map to TRBD2. This specimen consisted of peripheral blood, obtained in a trial of Ad26.COV2.S vaccine versus placebo. CDR3 in amino acids: CASSQDLGLAGVTQYF. The CDR3 nucleotides read TGTGCCAGCAGCCAAGATCTAGGGCTAGCGGGAGTTACCCAGTACTTC.